This T cell receptor (beta chain) came from a study of T-cell memory formation after mild COVID-19. On the study more broadly: The study found TCR clusters largely donor specific. Study results and limitations: Within pre-infection memory, some responding clones were found, suggesting cross-reactive memory joined. What remained unconfirmed was the SARS-CoV-2 specificity of second-wave clones peaking on day 37. Among contracting clones, CD4+ were mainly CM/EM and CD8+ enriched in EMRA.

TCRdb ran MiXCR on the 5' RACE reads and lists one entry per CDR3 protein. Of more than 100,000 distinct CDR3 sequences in the sample, around 15% are singletons; the top ten hold approximately 5.2%. The germline V gene encodes CDR1 LGHNT and CDR2 FRNRAP. Trimming took off 0 bases at V and 3 bases at J, with 15 bases between the two ends. This CDR3 is 16 amino acids long. For this clonotype: What it binds is not known.

Sequencing used PBMCs or a T cell subset sorted from them (not recorded which). This TCR came from a man younger than 35 who had mild COVID-19 (a few samples of this study predate the infection). Cell type and time point are not known. V gene TRBV12-5 combines with J gene TRBJ2-7; no reliable D call. The CDR3 sequence is CASGLVLGPHLYEQYF. The CDR3 nucleotides are TGTGCTAGTGGTTTGGTACTTGGGCCCCACCTCTACGAGCAGTACTTC.